This T cell receptor beta chain was sequenced during a study of identifying expanded T cells in peripheral blood. No infections or other immune events were documented during collection. The study, taken as a whole, reports: Clone count variance between roughly 2-week samples rose with total template count.

The V gene end was trimmed by 0 bases and the J gene end by 4 bases; junction bases not matched to a gene: 1. The CDR3 extends over 14 amino acids. CDR1 and CDR2 from the germline V gene are SGDLS and YYNGEE. TCRdb's copy holds only in-frame clones and misses some; the assay was immunoSEQ multiplex PCR. The sample gives 70,000 to 95,000 clones, approximately 90% of which show up once; roughly 7% is in the top ten. A word on this clone: Its antigen is still unknown. The sample has other DNA sequences that encode this CDR3 too.

The receptor was derived from a person aged 18 to 69 in good health. The sample was blood. V is TRBV9 and J is TRBJ2-5, with 9 bases identical to TRBD1. The CDR3 nucleotides are TGTGCCAGCAGCGTAGAGGGACAGGGAGAGACCCAGTACTTC. Translation gives CASSVEGQGETQYF.